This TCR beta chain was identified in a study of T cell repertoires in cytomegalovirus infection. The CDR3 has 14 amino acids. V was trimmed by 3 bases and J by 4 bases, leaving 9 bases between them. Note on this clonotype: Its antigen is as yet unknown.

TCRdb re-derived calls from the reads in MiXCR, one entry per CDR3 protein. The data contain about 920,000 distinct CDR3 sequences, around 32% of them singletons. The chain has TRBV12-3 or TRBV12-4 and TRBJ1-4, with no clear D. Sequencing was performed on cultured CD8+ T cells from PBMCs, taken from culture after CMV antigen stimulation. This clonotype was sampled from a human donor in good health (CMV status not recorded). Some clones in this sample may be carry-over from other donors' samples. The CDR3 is CASSLWEGNEKLFF. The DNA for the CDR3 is TGTGCCAGCAGTTTGTGGGAGGGTAATGAAAAACTGTTTTTT.